The 8 T cell receptor beta chains reported below all come from one sample, sequenced in a study of T cell responses to AZD1222 COVID-19 vaccine. Only in-frame clones appear in the TCRdb table, and some are missing; sequencing was by immunoSEQ multiplex PCR. The sample records about 130,000 clones, around 89% being singletons. The source material was peripheral blood, sampled on day 0 of AZD1222 vaccination. The receptors originated from an adult in good health.

The chain uses TRBV10-2 and TRBJ2-2, with 11 positions matching TRBD1. V shed 8 bases, J shed 0 bases, and the junction held 17 bases outside the gene matches. The germline V gene has CDR1 WSHSY and CDR2 SAAADI. This CDR3 is 20 amino acids long. CDR3 nucleotides: TGCGCCAGCGATGACGGTGGGACAGGGGGTTTTCTGGCGAACACCGGGGAGCTGTTTTTT. This gives the protein CASDDGGTGGFLANTGELFF.

The V call is TRBV30, the J call TRBJ2-6; tentatively, D is TRBD2 (5 bases). The CDR3 is 15 residues long. From germline, CDR1 is GTSNPN and CDR2 SVGIG (reference sequence). The V and J ends lost 2 bases and 0 bases respectively, with 8 bases between them. For the CDR3, the DNA is TGTGCCTGGAGTCGGGGTTACTCTGGGGCCAACGTCCTGACTTTC. This translates into CAWSRGYSGANVLTF. The entire variable domain, with the rest obtained from reference TRBV30 and TRBJ2-6, is as follows: SQTIHQWPATLVQPVGSPLSLECTVEGTSNPNLYWYRQAAGRGLQLLFYSVGIGQISSEVPQNLSASRPQDRQFILSSKKLLLSDSGFYLCAWSRGYSGANVLTFGAGSRLTVL.

V and J are TRBV5-4 and TRBJ1-2; D remains ambiguous. The CDR3 has 16 amino acids. Germline-derived CDR1 and CDR2 are SGHNT and YYREEE (reference sequence). V shed 1 base and J shed 7 bases, with 20 bases lying between them. The CDR3 sequence: CASSLKRSFLLGGYTF. As DNA, the CDR3 is TGTGCCAGCAGCTTGAAAAGGTCCTTCCTTCTGGGTGGCTACACCTTC.

This chain connects TRBV10-2 to TRBJ2-7, with a tentative D call TRBD2 (5 bases). V gave up 2 bases and J gave up 0 bases, with 8 bases separating them. The germline V gene has CDR1 WSHSY and CDR2 SAAADI. There are 14 residues in the CDR3. The DNA for the CDR3 is TGCGCCAGCAGTGAGGTAGGAGGCTCCTACGAGCAGTACTTC. This codes for CASSEVGGSYEQYF.

V and J are TRBV6-2 or TRBV6-3 and TRBJ1-2; D not resolved. The CDR3 runs 14 residues. Looked up from germline, CDR1 is MNHEY and CDR2 is SVGEGT. V shed 0 bases and J shed 2 bases, with 7 bases lying between them. The DNA of the CDR3 is TGTGCCAGCAGTTACTCTTACAGAAACTATGGCTACACCTTC. This encodes CASSYSYRNYGYTF.

The chain carries TRBV21-1 and TRBJ1-2. TRBV21-1 is termed a pseudogene. The CDR3 runs to 17 residues. The CDR3, as DNA: TGTGCCAGCAGCACCAGTGCGAGACGGGGGGTTACCTATGGCTACACCTTC. It translates to CASSTSARRGVTYGYTF.

The count of this clone is one. The rearrangement links TRBV29-1 to TRBJ2-7, with TRBD2 identical over 9 bases. Germline trimming cut 1 base from V and 9 bases from J; bases unmatched to any gene: 10. The CDR3 extends over 14 amino acids. Germline CDR1 reads SQVTM; CDR2 reads ANQGSEA. CDR3 coding DNA: TGCAGCGTTGAAGTGAGGGAGCGGGAGGTGGGGCAGTACTTC. Its protein product is CSVEVREREVGQYF.

CDR3 coding DNA: TGTGCCAGCAGTTTGGCGGGAGGCAGCGCAGATACGCAGTATTTT. This sequence encodes CASSLAGGSADTQYF. V and J are TRBV27 and TRBJ2-3; 8 positions match TRBD2. The CDR3 runs to 15 residues. V shed 3 bases, J shed 4 bases, and the junction held 6 bases outside the gene matches. Germline assignment: CDR1 MNHEY and CDR2 SMNVEV (reference sequence).